Below are 29 T cell receptor beta chains sequenced from a single sample in a study of beta chain features in type 1 diabetes. No antigens are known for them. Expressed TCRB transcripts got sequenced, as all isolated RNA was reverse transcribed. Assay: immunoSEQ multiplex PCR; the TCRdb copy retains only in-frame clones and omits some. The sample lists 600,000 to 700,000 clones; roughly 13% were seen once. Notes on the study in general: Moderately but significantly shorter TCRB CDR3s were found in Type 1 diabetes patients in all four CD4+ subsets.

The source material was naive CD4+ T cells from blood. The origin of the receptors is a man between 18 and 35 years old with type 1 diabetes.

The rearrangement joins TRBV7-2 to TRBJ2-1; a possible D gene is TRBD2 (6 bases). The CDR3 is 15 amino acids. Germline values: CDR1 SGHTA, CDR2 FQGNSA. V lost 3 bases, J lost 1 base, and 10 bases lay in between. The CDR3 DNA is TGTGCCAGCAGCTTGGGCGGGAAATCCTACAATGAGCAGTTCTTC. Amino acid sequence: CASSLGGKSYNEQFF.

This clone has a handful of counts. The V and J genes are TRBV7-9 and TRBJ2-5; 7 bases map to TRBD1. Germline V gives CDR1 SEHNR, CDR2 FQNEAQ (reference sequence). J gave up 2 bases and V 6 bases, and 9 bases lay outside the gene matches. The CDR3 extends over 15 amino acids. In DNA, the CDR3 is TGTGCCAGCAGTCCACAGGGGATACAGCAAGAGACCCAGTACTTC. Translated, it gives CASSPQGIQQETQYF.

This clone was detected a few times. At the DNA level, this CDR3 is encoded by other sequences in the same sample as well. The chain joins TRBV15 to TRBJ1-1; no clear D gene. CDR1 and CDR2 (germline): LNHNV, YYDKDF (reference sequence). Trimming took 1 base from V and 5 from J, leaving 5 bases between them. This CDR3 is built from 12 residues. The CDR3 spells CATSRVGTEAFF. The CDR3, as DNA: TGTGCCACCAGCAGAGTAGGGACTGAAGCTTTCTTT.

To note about this clone: The same CDR3 arises from other DNA sequences in this sample as well. The chain recombines TRBV2 with TRBJ2-3; unclear D gene. Looked up from germline, CDR1 is SNHLY and CDR2 is FYNNEI. CDR3 length equals 12 residues. Trimming pared 6 bases from V and 3 bases from J, leaving 7 bases between. The CDR3 reads CASSQGTDTQYF. As DNA, the CDR3 is TGTGCCAGCAGCCAAGGGACAGATACGCAGTATTTT.

V and J are TRBV30 and TRBJ2-3; D perhaps matches TRBD2 (6 bases). CDR3 length: 13 residues. The ends were cut back, 0 bases at V and 7 bases at J, with 11 bases in the middle. Germline CDR1 reads GTSNPN; CDR2 reads SVGIG (reference sequence). The CDR3, as DNA: TGTGCCTGGAGTGTATGGGGGGTTAATACGCAGTATTTT. Its translation is CAWSVWGVNTQYF.

This rearrangement joins TRBV5-4 to TRBJ2-1; 7 nucleotides align to TRBD2. Trimming took 0 bases from V and 4 from J; bases not matched to a gene: 7. This CDR3 has 16 amino acids. Looked up from germline, CDR1 is SGHNT and CDR2 is YYREEE (reference sequence). Here the CDR3 DNA reads TGTGCCAGCAGCTTGGAACCAGGAGCGGGGTACAATGAGCAGTTCTTC. Its translation is CASSLEPGAGYNEQFF. The whole variable domain, filled in from reference TRBV5-4 and TRBJ2-1, reads ETGVTQSPTHLIKTRGQQVTLRCSSQSGHNTVSWYQQALGQGPQFIFQYYREEENGRGNFPPRFSGLQFPNYSSELNVNALELDDSALYLCASSLEPGAGYNEQFFGPGTRLTVL.

V gene TRBV6-6 combines with J gene TRBJ2-5; 7 nucleotides match TRBD1. V lost 2 bases and J lost 4; bases outside the gene matches: 4. Germline V gene sequence: CDR1 MNHNY, CDR2 SVGAGI (reference sequence). This CDR3 spans 14 amino acids. Written as DNA, the CDR3 is TGTGCCAGCAGTTACCGACAGGGCCTAGAGACCCAGTACTTC. Its translation is CASSYRQGLETQYF.

The V gene is TRBV25-1, the J gene TRBJ2-5; D is perhaps TRBD2 (5 bases). V lost 0 bases and J 7 bases, leaving 9 bases between the germline ends. The CDR3 has 13 amino acids. CDR1 and CDR2 from the germline V gene are MGHDK and SYGVNS. The CDR3 sequence is CASSEYGVGTQYF. The DNA for the CDR3 is TGTGCCAGCAGTGAATACGGGGTGGGGACCCAGTACTTC.

The V gene is TRBV19, the J gene TRBJ1-5; D is undetermined. In germline, CDR1 is LNHDA, CDR2 SQIVND (reference sequence). CDR3 length equals 13 residues. V was trimmed by 5 bases and J by 4 bases, leaving 9 bases between them. The DNA for the CDR3 is TGTGCCAGTAGTCCCGGGCCTAATCAGCCCCAGCATTTT. Protein product: CASSPGPNQPQHF.

This rearrangement joins TRBV7-9 to TRBJ1-6, with a possible D match to TRBD1 (5 bases). Germline V lookup: CDR1 SEHNR, CDR2 FQNEAQ (reference sequence). Deletions cut 2 bases from V and 9 bases from J, with 11 bases between. This CDR3 has 14 residues. CDR3 loop: CASSLMGHGSPLHF. CDR3 DNA sequence: TGTGCCAGCAGCTTAATGGGGCACGGTTCACCCCTCCACTTT.

This rearrangement joins TRBV6-1 to TRBJ2-1; possible D gene TRBD1, 6 bases. V lost 6 bases to trimming and J lost 2 bases, with 11 bases between them. The CDR3 contains 14 residues. Germline CDR1 and CDR2: MNHNS and SASEGT. The CDR3 coding sequence is TGTGCCAGCAGAGACAGGTCCGCCTACAATGAGCAGTTCTTC. This translates into CASRDRSAYNEQFF.

In this sample, this clone turned up a few times. This rearrangement joins TRBV5-1 to TRBJ2-6; D uncertain. Deletions cut 1 base from V and 4 bases from J, with 6 bases between. This CDR3 spans 14 amino acids. CDR1 is SGHRS, CDR2 YFSETQ, per germline. The chain's CDR3 is CASSLYAGANVLTF. Written as DNA, the CDR3 is TGCGCCAGCAGCTTGTATGCCGGGGCCAACGTCCTGACTTTC.

CDR3 nucleotides: TGCGCCAGCAGCGGTGGGACAGCCAACTCCTATGGCTACACCTTC. Translating gives CASSGGTANSYGYTF. The chain is built from TRBV4-1 and TRBJ1-2; 7 nucleotides match TRBD1. CDR1 and CDR2 (germline): MGHRA, YSYEKL. J was trimmed by 4 bases and V by 5 bases; bases with no gene match: 10. The CDR3 loop spans 15 amino acids.

This chain uses TRBV30 with TRBJ1-1; the D is unclear. The CDR3 has 12 residues. V gave up 7 bases and J gave up 1 base, with 10 bases separating them. Germline-derived CDR1 and CDR2 are GTSNPN and SVGIG (reference sequence). Here the CDR3 DNA reads TGTGCCTTCAACAAGGGGAACACTGAAGCTTTCTTT. Translated: CAFNKGNTEAFF.

The chain is built from TRBV7-2 and TRBJ1-1; 7 positions match TRBD1. After removal of 5 bases from V and 1 base from J, the junction contained 10 bases not matched to a gene. The CDR3 has 16 amino acids. In germline, CDR1 is SGHTA, CDR2 FQGNSA. The CDR3 DNA sequence: TGTGCCAGCAGCCGTACGCCCCCAGGGGGGAACACTGAAGCTTTCTTT. This encodes CASSRTPPGGNTEAFF.

The chain carries TRBV19 and TRBJ1-1; D ambiguous. V shed 5 bases and J shed 1 base, with 8 bases lying between them. Looked up from germline, CDR1 is LNHDA and CDR2 is SQIVND (reference sequence). The CDR3 has 13 amino acids. The CDR3 sequence: CASSPRRNTEAFF. CDR3 DNA sequence: TGTGCCAGTAGTCCTAGGCGGAACACTGAAGCTTTCTTT.

The gene calls are TRBV6-4 and TRBJ1-1, with D hard to call. Trimming removed 2 bases from V and 4 bases from J, with 8 bases in between. The CDR3 contains 13 residues. In germline, CDR1 is MRHNA, CDR2 SNTAGT. DNA for the CDR3: TGTGCCAGCAGTGACAGGGTGGGCACTGAAGCTTTCTTT. It yields the protein CASSDRVGTEAFF.

The gene calls are TRBV7-9 and TRBJ2-7, with D perhaps given as TRBD1 or TRBD2 (5 bases each). The CDR3 extends over 17 amino acids. Per the germline V gene, CDR1 is SEHNR and CDR2 is FQNEAQ (reference sequence). V dropped 3 bases and J dropped 0 bases, with 18 bases sitting between them. In nucleotides, the CDR3 is TGTGCCAGCAGCTTTAAATGGGACGCTTTGAGCTCCTACGAGCAGTACTTC. Translated, it gives CASSFKWDALSSYEQYF.

The chain employs TRBV4-1 and TRBJ2-1; D possibly corresponds to TRBD2 (7 bases). Trimming shortened V by 4 bases and J by 6 bases, and 22 bases separated the two germline ends. The germline V gene has CDR1 MGHRA and CDR2 YSYEKL. This CDR3 region has 17 residues. In DNA form, the CDR3 reads TGCGCCAGCAGCCCCCCCTCAATGGGGGGGCCCCGCAATGAGCAGTTCTTC. This encodes CASSPPSMGGPRNEQFF.

This clone turned up a few times. The V call is TRBV2, the J call TRBJ1-1; D not resolved. CDR3 length: 11 residues. Germline V CDR1 and CDR2: SNHLY, FYNNEI. Trimming shortened V by 3 bases and J by 10 bases, and 9 bases separated the two germline ends. The CDR3 region is CASSEGSVAFF. CDR3 coding DNA: TGTGCCAGCAGTGAGGGGAGCGTAGCTTTCTTT.

This clone was seen a handful of times. The chain links TRBV29-1 to TRBJ1-1; D unresolved. The V gene's germline CDR1 is SQVTM and CDR2 ANQGSEA. The CDR3 totals 14 residues. V lost 2 bases, J lost 0 bases, and 10 bases lay in between. CDR3 sequence (DNA): TGCAGCGTTGAACAGAGGTTGTTGAACACTGAAGCTTTCTTT. It translates to CSVEQRLLNTEAFF.

There are a few counts of this clone. This rearrangement joins TRBV5-1 to TRBJ1-5; TRBD1 matches 9 bases. V was clipped by 2 bases and J by 5 bases; unmatched bases: 5. The germline V gene has CDR1 SGHRS and CDR2 YFSETQ. There are 15 residues in the CDR3. As DNA, the CDR3 is TGCGCCAGCAGCTTAGGGACAGGGAGTTATCAGCCCCAGCATTTT. This translates into CASSLGTGSYQPQHF. The complete variable domain, with remaining parts taken from reference TRBV5-1 and TRBJ1-5, reads KAGVTQTPRYLIKTRGQQVTLSCSPISGHRSVSWYQQTPGQGLQFLFEYFSETQRNKGNFPGRFSGRQFSNSRSEMNVSTLELGDSALYLCASSLGTGSYQPQHFGDGTRLSIL.

This chain uses TRBV7-2 with TRBJ2-3, with 9 positions matching TRBD2. The CDR3 loop spans 15 amino acids. J was trimmed by 5 bases and V by 1 base; bases with no gene match: 4. Per germline, CDR1 SGHTA and CDR2 FQGNSA. CDR3 loop: CASSLGGGAGDTQYF. The CDR3 bases are TGTGCCAGCAGCTTAGGCGGGGGGGCCGGAGATACGCAGTATTTT.

This clone was detected a few times. This rearrangement joins TRBV7-2 to TRBJ2-3; 7 nucleotides match TRBD1. CDR1 is SGHTA and CDR2 is FQGNSA in the germline V gene. The trim removed 5 bases at V and 0 bases at J, leaving 11 bases unmatched. The length of the CDR3 is 17 residues. This CDR3 is CASSPRGTDSSTDTQYF. Written as DNA, the CDR3 is TGTGCCAGCAGCCCCAGGGGGACGGACAGCAGCACAGATACGCAGTATTTT. The full variable domain, rest sourced from reference TRBV7-2 and TRBJ2-3, is GAGVSQSPSNKVTEKGKDVELRCDPISGHTALYWYRQSLGQGLEFLIYFQGNSAPDKSGLPSDRFSAERTGGSVSTLTIQRTQQEDSAVYLCASSPRGTDSSTDTQYFGPGTRLTVL.

The genes are TRBV28 and TRBJ1-2; 8 bases align to TRBD1. The junction had 4 bases not matched to a gene; V was cut back by 7 bases and J by 0 bases. CDR3 length: 14 residues. Germline CDR1 MDHEN, CDR2 SYDVKM. CDR3 sequence: CASTTTGANYGYTF. The CDR3 DNA reads TGTGCCAGCACTACGACAGGGGCTAACTATGGCTACACCTTC.

The chain joins TRBV6-1 to TRBJ2-5; unclear D gene. Trimming left V 5 bases short and J 5 bases short, with 18 bases between. Germline lookup yields CDR1 MNHNS and CDR2 SASEGT. The CDR3 runs 15 residues. The DNA of the CDR3 is TGTGCCAGCAGTCGGGTATGGGCACGAACGGAGACCCAGTACTTC. It is translated as CASSRVWARTETQYF.

This rearrangement joins TRBV10-3 to TRBJ1-2; maybe TRBD1 (5 bases). CDR1 is ENHRY and CDR2 is SYGVKD in the germline V gene. Trimming took off 10 bases at V and 0 bases at J, with 12 bases between the two ends. The CDR3 is 13 residues long. The CDR3 DNA reads as TGTGCCACCAGAGACAGCGCTAACTATGGCTACACCTTC. Protein: CATRDSANYGYTF.

The gene calls are TRBV7-2 and TRBJ1-2, with unresolved D. The germline V gene encodes CDR1 SGHTA and CDR2 FQGNSA. CDR3 size: 16 residues. V was trimmed by 4 bases and J by 2 bases, leaving 17 bases between them. DNA for the CDR3: TGTGCCAGCAGCTGGGGTATGACGGGCGAGAACTATGGCTACACCTTC. Translating gives CASSWGMTGENYGYTF.

This clone turned up a few times. The chain has TRBV14 and TRBJ1-1; D is perhaps TRBD1 (6 bases). Per germline, CDR1 SGHDN and CDR2 FVKESK. The CDR3 is 15 residues long. The V gene lost 2 bases and the J gene lost 0 bases, with 10 bases spanning the gap. Here the CDR3 reads CASSQIGQMNTEAFF. The CDR3 coding sequence is TGTGCCAGCAGCCAAATCGGACAGATGAACACTGAAGCTTTCTTT.